This is a list of T cell receptor beta chains from one sample in a study of T-cell memory formation after mild COVID-19. TCRdb ran MiXCR on the 5' RACE reads and lists one entry per CDR3 protein. The data contain a few hundred thousand distinct CDR3 sequences, about 24% of them singletons. Material: PBMCs or a T cell subset sorted from them (not recorded which). The receptors stem from an adult woman who had mild COVID-19 (a few samples of this study predate the infection). Cell type and time point are not known. Both conserved end residues are part of each CDR3. D genes are given only for firm matches. Size is omitted from some rows. Given values are once, few, many or a class for expanded clones.

clone_size: -; v_call: TRBV5-1; j_call: TRBJ2-5; d_call: -; cdr3_nt: TGCGCCAGCAGCTTGGAGGGTCCCACCCAGTACTTC; cdr3_aa: CASSLEGPTQYF
clone_size: -; v_call: TRBV6-4; j_call: TRBJ1-5; d_call: -; cdr3_nt: TGTGCCAGCAGCGACAGCCCTAATCAGCCCCAGCATTTT; cdr3_aa: CASSDSPNQPQHF
clone_size: few; v_call: TRBV6-1; j_call: TRBJ2-3; d_call: -; cdr3_nt: TGTGCCAGCGTTCGTTGGGCTAGTAGTCCAGATACGCAGTATTTT; cdr3_aa: CASVRWASSPDTQYF
clone_size: -; v_call: TRBV6-5; j_call: TRBJ2-7; d_call: -; cdr3_nt: TGTGCCAGCAGAAAAGTTAGCTCCTACGAGCAGTACTTC; cdr3_aa: CASRKVSSYEQYF
clone_size: few; v_call: TRBV7-2; j_call: TRBJ1-1; d_call: -; cdr3_nt: TGTGCCAGCAGCTTGGGGGTAAGGACTGAAGCTTTCTTT; cdr3_aa: CASSLGVRTEAFF
clone_size: -; v_call: TRBV14; j_call: TRBJ2-1; d_call: -; cdr3_nt: TGTGCCAGCAGCCAAGATAAGCTTTCCTACAATGAGCAGTTCTTC; cdr3_aa: CASSQDKLSYNEQFF
clone_size: -; v_call: TRBV27; j_call: TRBJ2-3; d_call: TRBD1; cdr3_nt: TGTGCCAGCAGTCCTCTTGGGACAGTTCCTAGCACAGATACGCAGTATTTT; cdr3_aa: CASSPLGTVPSTDTQYF
clone_size: -; v_call: TRBV2; j_call: TRBJ2-5; d_call: TRBD2; cdr3_nt: TGTGCCAGCAGTGGGGCTAGCGGGTACCGGACCCAGTACTTC; cdr3_aa: CASSGASGYRTQYF
clone_size: -; v_call: TRBV27; j_call: TRBJ1-1; d_call: -; cdr3_nt: TGTGCCAGCAGTCCTCGGGATTCGCGGGACACTGAAGCTTTCTTT; cdr3_aa: CASSPRDSRDTEAFF
clone_size: few; v_call: TRBV15; j_call: TRBJ2-7; d_call: -; cdr3_nt: TGTGCCACCAGCAGAGTAGGAGCGGCAAGCTCCTACGAGCAGTACTTC; cdr3_aa: CATSRVGAASSYEQYF
clone_size: -; v_call: TRBV25-1; j_call: TRBJ2-7; d_call: TRBD2; cdr3_nt: TGTGCCAGCAGTGACAGCGGGGGGTCCTACGAGCAGTACTTC; cdr3_aa: CASSDSGGSYEQYF
clone_size: once; v_call: TRBV14; j_call: TRBJ1-2; d_call: -; cdr3_nt: TGTGCCAGCAGCCAAGATCTAGGGGCGGTTAACTATGGCTACACCTTC; cdr3_aa: CASSQDLGAVNYGYTF